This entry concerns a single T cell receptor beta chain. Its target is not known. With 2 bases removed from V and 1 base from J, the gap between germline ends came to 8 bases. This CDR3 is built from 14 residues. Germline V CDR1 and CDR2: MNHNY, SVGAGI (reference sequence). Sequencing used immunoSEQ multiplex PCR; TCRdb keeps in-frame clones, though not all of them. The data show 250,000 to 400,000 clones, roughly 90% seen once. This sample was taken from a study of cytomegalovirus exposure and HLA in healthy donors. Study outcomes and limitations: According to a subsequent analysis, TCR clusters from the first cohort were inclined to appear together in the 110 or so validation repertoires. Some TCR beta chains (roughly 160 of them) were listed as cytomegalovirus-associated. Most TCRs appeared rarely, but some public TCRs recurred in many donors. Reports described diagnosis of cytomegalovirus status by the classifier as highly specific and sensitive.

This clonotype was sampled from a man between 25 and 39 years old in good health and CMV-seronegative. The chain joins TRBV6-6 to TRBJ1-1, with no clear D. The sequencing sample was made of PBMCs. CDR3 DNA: TGTGCCAGCAGTTACGAACAATCGAACACTGAAGCTTTCTTT. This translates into CASSYEQSNTEAFF.